The sequence of this T cell receptor beta chain was determined in a study of early T cells in non-severe SARS-CoV-2 infection. Study outcomes and limitations: VDJdb matching, biased toward anti-spike CD8 responses, missed private and CD4 specificities.

This CDR3 spans 15 amino acids. Trimming shortened V by 3 bases and J by 1 base, and 12 bases separated the two germline ends. CDR1 and CDR2 from the germline V gene are SGDLS and YYNGEE. A remark on this clonotype: Its antigen remains unknown.

TCRdb reprocessed the 5' RACE reads with MiXCR, giving one entry per CDR3 protein. The sample lists 55,000 to 65,000 distinct CDR3 sequences, roughly 12% seen once, with about 1.3% in the top ten. The source of this sequence is an adult who was a healthcare worker with PCR-confirmed SARS-CoV-2 infection or an uninfected control (not recorded which). The chain recombines TRBV9 with TRBJ2-3; tentative D call: TRBD2 (6 bases). The sample in question was whole blood, obtained at baseline. The CDR3 loop is CASSGLVRGTDTQYF. The CDR3 region has the DNA TGTGCCAGCAGCGGACTAGTTCGGGGCACAGATACGCAGTATTTT.